This is a list of T cell receptor beta chains from one sample in a study of blood T cells in healthy people across ages. TCRdb re-called the 5' RACE reads through MiXCR, storing one row per CDR3 protein. The sample has 1.8 million or so distinct CDR3 sequences, about two fifths seen once. The source material was blood. These receptors all stem from a human donor in good health. Both conserved end residues are part of each CDR3. The order of the fields is J gene, V gene, clone size, D gene, CDR3 DNA, CDR3 protein. D genes are given only for firm matches. Rows may omit the clone size; those that give it use once, few, many or a size class.

TRBJ2-6,TRBV7-9,-,-,TGTGCCAGCGAGCGGACTGGGGCCAACGTCCTGACTTTC,CASERTGANVLTF
TRBJ2-7,TRBV4-3,few,-,TGCGCCAGCAGCCAAGACTGGCTGAGCGAGCAGTACTTC,CASSQDWLSEQYF
TRBJ2-3,TRBV29-1,-,-,TGCAGCGTTTTCCAACAGGCCCGCACAGATACGCAGTATTTT,CSVFQQARTDTQYF
TRBJ2-1,TRBV11-1,-,TRBD1,TGTGCCAGCAGCTTAATCTCCCAGGGGGCATACAATGAGCAGTTCTTC,CASSLISQGAYNEQFF
TRBJ2-7,TRBV20-1,-,TRBD1,TGCAGTGCGGGGGGACAGGGGGACTACGAGCAGTACTTC,CSAGGQGDYEQYF
TRBJ2-7,TRBV28,few,-,TGTGCCAGCAGGCTGGGGTTAGCCTCCTACGAGCAGTACTTC,CASRLGLASYEQYF
TRBJ2-5,TRBV7-9,-,TRBD2,TGTGCCAGCAGCTTATTCGCGGGGGGCCAAGAGACCCAGTACTTC,CASSLFAGGQETQYF
TRBJ1-1,TRBV7-3,-,-,TGTGCCAGCAGAGCTGACGGCCGCACTGAAGCTTTCTTT,CASRADGRTEAFF
TRBJ2-7,TRBV28,-,TRBD1,TGTGCCAGCAGGCCAAGGACAGGGCCACCTTGGGAGCAGTACTTC,CASRPRTGPPWEQYF
TRBJ1-2,TRBV4-3,few,TRBD1,TGCGCCAGCAGCAAGGGACAGGGGAAGGCTAACTATGGCTACACCTTC,CASSKGQGKANYGYTF
TRBJ1-1,TRBV7-6,-,TRBD1,TGTGCCAGCAGCTTATGGACAGGGGGAGACAACACTGAAGCTTTCTTT,CASSLWTGGDNTEAFF
TRBJ1-2,TRBV5-8,few,-,TGTGCCAGCAGCTTGATACAGTACGCCGCTAACTATGGCTACACCTTC,CASSLIQYAANYGYTF
TRBJ1-6,TRBV6-1,-,-,TGTGCCAGCAGTGAAGACCGGGACGGAAATTCACCCCTCCACTTT,CASSEDRDGNSPLHF
TRBJ2-1,TRBV12-3/TRBV12-4,-,-,TGTGCCAGCAGTTTAGCGCTCATAAATGAGCAGTTCTTC,CASSLALINEQFF
TRBJ1-2,TRBV7-9,-,-,TGTGCCAGCAGCTTAAGCTTCGGGAGCTATGGCTACACCTTC,CASSLSFGSYGYTF
TRBJ1-3,TRBV29-1,once,TRBD1,TGCAGCGTTGAGGATCTGACAGGGACTGGAAACACCATATATTTT,CSVEDLTGTGNTIYF
TRBJ2-7,TRBV12-3/TRBV12-4,-,-,TGTGCCAGCAGTGTCGTGAAAGGTTTTGAGCAGTACTTC,CASSVVKGFEQYF
TRBJ1-5,TRBV7-9,-,-,TGTGCCAGCAGCTCTTGGGCGGGTACGGAGCCCCAGCATTTT,CASSSWAGTEPQHF
TRBJ2-7,TRBV12-3/TRBV12-4,-,-,TGTGCCAGCAGTTTAACTGCGGCCCCTGAAGGGGAGCAGTACTTC,CASSLTAAPEGEQYF
TRBJ1-2,TRBV6-2/TRBV6-3,-,TRBD1,TGTGCCAGCACCCCCTACCAGGGGGTCTATGGCTACACCTTC,CASTPYQGVYGYTF
TRBJ2-1,TRBV12-3/TRBV12-4,few,-,TGTGCCAGCAGTCTCCATGGCTACAATGAGCAGTTCTTC,CASSLHGYNEQFF
TRBJ2-7,TRBV18,once,TRBD1,TGTGCCAGCTCACCAGGGACAGTCGATTACTACGAGCAGTACTTC,CASSPGTVDYYEQYF
TRBJ2-2,TRBV29-1,-,TRBD2,TGCAGCGCCAGACTAGCGCCGACGAACACCGGGGAGCTGTTTTTT,CSARLAPTNTGELFF
TRBJ1-2,TRBV7-9,-,TRBD1,TGTGCCAGCAGCTTAGCGGGACAGGGTCGTGGTGGCTACACCTTC,CASSLAGQGRGGYTF
TRBJ2-5,TRBV5-5,few,TRBD1,TGTGCCAGCAGCCCAACGGACAGGGGGCTTGGAGAGACCCAGTACTTC,CASSPTDRGLGETQYF